The clone carrying this T cell receptor beta chain was seen a handful of times. Through Arm-PCR of CDR3 regions and iRepertoire HTBI primers, TCR beta libraries were built. TCRdb independently ran MiXCR on the multiplex PCR reads; one entry per CDR3 protein. The profile shows around 450,000 distinct CDR3 sequences, 20% to 25% of them singletons. Time point indicated: persistent/refractory GD, antithyroid drugs over 5 years with positive TRAb. The TCR library was made from RNA that had been extracted from PBMCs in TRIzol. This record belongs to a study of regulatory T cells in long-lasting Graves disease. Whole-study context: The study counted Graves' disease as persistent given over 5 years of antithyroid drugs and positive TSH receptor antibodies.

The CDR3 has 14 residues. V dropped 8 bases and J dropped 6 bases, with 20 bases sitting between them. This material consisted of peripheral blood mononuclear cells (PBMCs), taken when the disease was refractory, from a patient treated with antithyroid drugs. The TCR sequence derives from a female donor with Graves disease. The chain recombines TRBV12-3 or TRBV12-4 with TRBJ2-7; D is perhaps TRBD2 (5 bases). CDR3 protein: CASRSAGFGVEQYF. CDR3 in DNA: TGTGCCAGCCGTTCCGCGGGCTTTGGGGTCGAGCAGTACTTC.